This T cell receptor beta chain was recovered during a study of OX40 agonist ivuxolimab in advanced cancers. Study details: People who had prior anti-PD-1, anti-PD-L1 or anti-CTLA-4 therapy could take part, and around 40% had some.

Notes on the study in general: Blood T cells, both CD4+ and CD8+, expanded clonally by week 6 at 0.1 to 3.0 mg/kg.

The CDR3 length is 11 residues. Germline V gives CDR1 DFQATT, CDR2 SNEGSKA (reference sequence). Trimming shortened V by 5 bases and J by 7 bases, and 9 bases separated the two germline ends. Patients who had autoimmune disease history or got systemic immunosuppression were left out. Here immunoSEQ multiplex PCR was the method, and the copy in TCRdb shows in-frame clones only, minus some. The sample has roughly 55,000 clones; about 80% are singletons. Of note for this clone: The antigen remains unidentified.

This specimen consisted of CD4+ or CD8+ T cells sorted from blood, obtained in a trial of the OX40 agonist ivuxolimab. The chain couples TRBV20-1 to TRBJ2-1, with D possibly TRBD2 on 5 matching bases. The sequence derives from an adult with an advanced solid tumor such as melanoma, head and neck, liver or kidney cancer. CDR3 in amino acids: CSARGSNEQFF. CDR3 nucleotide sequence: TGCAGTGCTCGCGGGTCGAATGAGCAGTTCTTC.